This entry concerns a single T cell receptor beta chain. The data derive from a study of ipilimumab plus nivolumab after autologous stem cell transplantation. Checkpoint therapy with ipilimumab 1 mg/kg began 14 to 28 days after transplant. Through week 26, nivolumab 3 mg/kg IV was given weeks 1, 4, 7, 10, then biweekly. Trimming took 2 bases from V and 7 from J; bases not matched to a gene: 4. This CDR3 is built from 16 residues. Germline values: CDR1 LGHNA, CDR2 YNFKEQ. The data were produced by immunoSEQ multiplex PCR, yet TCRdb's version contains in-frame clones alone and is incomplete. The sample consists of approximately 15,000 clones, around four fifths of them appearing once.

The TCR sequence derives from a male donor with diffuse large B-cell lymphoma. This specimen consisted of PBMCs, obtained in a trial of ipilimumab plus nivolumab as post-transplant consolidation. This chain joins TRBV4-2 and TRBJ2-1; 14 bases are shared with TRBD2. The CDR3 loop reads CASSQRLAGGRNEQFF. CDR3 coding DNA: TGTGCCAGCAGCCAACGACTAGCGGGAGGGAGGAATGAGCAGTTCTTC.